A single sample gave rise to the 23 T cell receptor beta chains below, sequenced in a study of siplizumab effects on memory and regulatory T cells. The repertoire was sequenced with immunoSEQ multiplex PCR; TCRdb's copy has only in-frame clones and lacks some. Of under 140,000 clones in the sample, more than 90% are singletons; the top ten hold 1.3%. Material: CD4+ T cells sorted from blood. These receptors all stem from a human donor in good health.

This clone was seen more than once but under ten times. Distinct nucleotide sequences in the sample also encode this CDR3. The rearrangement uses TRBV19 and TRBJ1-2; D possibly corresponds to TRBD1 (5 bases). There are 12 residues in the CDR3. The V gene lost 3 bases and the J gene lost 5 bases, with 7 bases spanning the gap. CDR1 is LNHDA, CDR2 SQIVND, per germline (reference sequence). The CDR3 nucleotides read TGTGCCAGTAGTATTGACAGTTATGGCTACACCTTC. It codes for CASSIDSYGYTF.

The V gene is TRBV6-1, the J gene TRBJ1-2, with 8 bases identical to TRBD1. Germline values: CDR1 MNHNS, CDR2 SASEGT. V lost 7 bases to trimming and J lost 0 bases; unmatched junction nucleotides: 7. The CDR3 is 15 amino acids. The CDR3 reads CASTAGGSTNYGYTF. The DNA for the CDR3 is TGTGCCAGCACTGCAGGGGGCTCTACTAACTATGGCTACACCTTC.

Written as DNA, the CDR3 is TGTGCCAGTAGTGCAAATGAAAATTCACCCCTCCACTTT. Translated: CASSANENSPLHF. The rearrangement links TRBV19 to TRBJ1-6; D unclear. Deletions cut 5 bases from V and 7 bases from J, with 9 bases between. The CDR3 runs 13 residues. CDR1 is LNHDA and CDR2 is SQIVND in the germline V gene (reference sequence). Using reference TRBV19 and TRBJ1-6 for the parts outside the CDR3, the full variable domain is DGGITQSPKYLFRKEGQNVTLSCEQNLNHDAMYWYRQDPGQGLRLIYYSQIVNDFQKGDIAEGYSVSREKKESFPLTVTSAQKNPTAFYLCASSANENSPLHFGNGTRLTVT.

This chain uses TRBV7-6 with TRBJ2-6; D unclear. Looked up from germline, CDR1 is SGHVS and CDR2 is FNYEAQ. V lost 1 base, J lost 0 bases, and 16 bases lay in between. CDR3 length: 19 amino acids. CDR3: CASSLDGDYPFSGANVLTF. In nucleotides, the CDR3 is TGTGCCAGCAGCTTAGATGGGGATTATCCATTCTCTGGGGCCAACGTCCTGACTTTC. The whole variable domain, filled in from reference TRBV7-6 and TRBJ2-6, reads GAGVSQSPRYKVTKRGQDVALRCDPISGHVSLYWYRQALGQGPEFLTYFNYEAQQDKSGLPNDRFSAERPEGSISTLTIQRTEQRDSAMYRCASSLDGDYPFSGANVLTFGAGSRLTVL.

This clone occurred once. CDR3 bases: TGCAGCGCTATAGGGGCTGGTCGCTCCTACAATGAGCAGTTCTTC. Residues: CSAIGAGRSYNEQFF. The genes are TRBV29-1 and TRBJ2-1, with a weak D call TRBD1 (5 bases). This CDR3 has 15 amino acids. Trimming stripped 7 bases from V and 0 bases from J, with 16 bases between. Germline V lookup: CDR1 SQVTM, CDR2 ANQGSEA.

J is TRBJ2-3 and V is TRBV19; 8 bases line up with TRBD1. V lost 6 bases to trimming and J lost 1 base; unmatched junction nucleotides: 12. The length of the CDR3 is 17 residues. CDR1 is LNHDA, CDR2 SQIVND, per germline (reference sequence). The CDR3 nucleotides read TGTGCCAGTAGCCCTACGTACGCGGACAGGGGCACAGATACGCAGTATTTT. Translating it yields CASSPTYADRGTDTQYF.

This clone was recorded a few times. The chain joins TRBV4-1 to TRBJ1-2; 9 bases fit TRBD1. CDR3 length: 14 residues. The ends lost 2 bases at V and 4 bases at J; junction bases unmatched: 2. Germline V gene data show CDR1 as MGHRA and CDR2 as YSYEKL. The CDR3 DNA reads TGCGCCAGCAGCCAACCGGGACAGGGCTATGGCTACACCTTC. Translated: CASSQPGQGYGYTF.

This chain joins TRBV5-1 and TRBJ1-4; D is possibly TRBD1 (6 bases). CDR3 size: 18 residues. Germline CDR1 SGHRS, CDR2 YFSETQ. Trimming removed 0 bases at V and 7 bases at J, with 22 bases between. In DNA, the CDR3 is TGCGCCAGCAGCTTGGAAGAGTGGGAGGGGGTCGGGACTGAAAAACTGTTTTTT. Encoded protein: CASSLEEWEGVGTEKLFF.

The gene calls are TRBV6-5 and TRBJ2-7, with 7 bases matching TRBD1. V trimming: 5 bases; J trimming: 3 bases; junction bases outside the gene matches: 7. This CDR3 has 14 amino acids. Per germline, CDR1 MNHEY and CDR2 SVGAGI. CDR3 amino acids: CASSRGQPNYEQYF. In nucleotides, the CDR3 is TGTGCCAGCAGTAGGGGACAGCCAAACTACGAGCAGTACTTC.

The chain is built from TRBV27 and TRBJ2-3; no firm D call. Trimming removed 5 bases at V and 1 base at J, with 10 bases between. The germline CDR1 and CDR2 sequences are MNHEY and SMNVEV (reference sequence). This CDR3 has 14 residues. Written as DNA, the CDR3 is TGTGCCAGCAGTCCCGAGGTGGGCACAGATACGCAGTATTTT. Its translation: CASSPEVGTDTQYF.

V gene TRBV19 combines with J gene TRBJ1-1; TRBD1 agrees at 7 bases. V shed 6 bases and J 0 bases; nucleotides not matched to a gene: 7. The CDR3 is 15 amino acids. Germline V gene sequence: CDR1 LNHDA, CDR2 SQIVND (reference sequence). This chain's CDR3 is CASSRYRGMNTEAFF. CDR3 bases: TGTGCCAGTAGCCGATACAGGGGAATGAACACTGAAGCTTTCTTT.

This clone occurred a few times. The chain couples TRBV6-1 to TRBJ1-2; 7 nucleotides line up with TRBD1. J was trimmed by 8 bases and V by 7 bases; bases with no gene match: 13. CDR3 length: 14 residues. CDR1 and CDR2 (germline): MNHNS, SASEGT. The CDR3 loop reads CASTGGGTARGYTF. The CDR3 bases are TGTGCCAGCACCGGAGGGGGGACAGCCCGCGGCTACACCTTC.

Details on this clone: The sample has other DNA sequences that encode this CDR3 too. The genes are TRBV7-9 and TRBJ1-3; D remains unclear. Germline CDR1 is SEHNR and CDR2 is FQNEAQ (reference sequence). CDR3 length: 16 residues. The ends were cut back, 5 bases at V and 4 bases at J, with 18 bases in the middle. CDR3 DNA sequence: TGTGCCAGCAGCCTTGAAAGAGGCGCGGGGGGAAACACCATATATTTT. Translated, it gives CASSLERGAGGNTIYF. Full variable domain (rest looked up from reference TRBV7-9 and TRBJ1-3): DTGVSQNPRHKITKRGQNVTFRCDPISEHNRLYWYRQTLGQGPEFLTYFQNEAQLEKSRLLSDRFSAERPKGSFSTLEIQRTEQGDSAMYLCASSLERGAGGNTIYFGEGSWLTVV.

The V gene is TRBV19, the J gene TRBJ1-1; the D gene is possibly TRBD1 (6 bases). The CDR3 consists of 14 residues. Germline CDR1 reads LNHDA; CDR2 reads SQIVND (reference sequence). Trimming took off 3 bases at V and 2 bases at J, with 10 bases between the two ends. The CDR3 loop is CASSMDSLNTEAFF. In DNA, the CDR3 is TGTGCCAGTAGTATGGACAGCCTTAACACTGAAGCTTTCTTT.

V usage is TRBV12-2 and J usage is TRBJ2-7; TRBD2, the table's D call, lacks a check against the DNA. TRBV12-2 is a pseudogene locus. CDR3 length: 17 amino acids. CDR3 bases: TGTGCAAGTCGCCCCCCCCTCCTCCCCCCGAGGGCCTACGAGCAGTACTTC. As protein: CASRPPLLPPRAYEQYF.

The V call is TRBV9, the J call TRBJ2-7, with TRBD2 as a possible D gene (6 bases). CDR3 length: 15 residues. From germline, CDR1 is SGDLS and CDR2 YYNGEE. The V and J ends lost 2 bases and 5 bases respectively, with 17 bases between them. The CDR3, as DNA: TGTGCCAGCAGCGTTTCTCCCCTAGCGTTCAACGAGCAGTACTTC. Translated: CASSVSPLAFNEQYF.

This chain links TRBV2 with TRBJ1-5; maybe TRBD1 (6 bases). There are 15 residues in the CDR3. CDR1 is SNHLY and CDR2 is FYNNEI in the germline V gene. V lost 8 bases, J lost 3 bases, and 17 bases lay in between. CDR3 sequence reads: CASGTGSTDNQPQHF. The DNA for the CDR3 is TGTGCCAGCGGAACAGGGTCGACGGACAATCAGCCCCAGCATTTT.

Written as DNA, the CDR3 is TGCAGTGCTGGATACACCGGGGAGCTGTTTTTT. Amino acids: CSAGYTGELFF. The chain links TRBV20-1 to TRBJ2-2; D is unresolved. Germline CDR1 is DFQATT and CDR2 is SNEGSKA (reference sequence). The V and J ends lost 5 bases and 3 bases respectively, with 4 bases between them. The CDR3 length is 11 residues.

The V and J genes are TRBV7-9 and TRBJ1-3, with TRBD1 matching 7 bases. The V segment lost 3 bases and the J segment 6 bases; nucleotides outside the gene matches: 8. The CDR3 spans 15 residues. Germline loops: CDR1 SEHNR, CDR2 FQNEAQ (reference sequence). The CDR3 DNA follows: TGTGCCAGCAGCTTCAGTTCAGGGGGGGAAAACACCATATATTTT. Translation: CASSFSSGGENTIYF. Complete variable domain (other parts from reference TRBV7-9 and TRBJ1-3): DTGVSQNPRHKITKRGQNVTFRCDPISEHNRLYWYRQTLGQGPEFLTYFQNEAQLEKSRLLSDRFSAERPKGSFSTLEIQRTEQGDSAMYLCASSFSSGGENTIYFGEGSWLTVV.

The chain couples TRBV5-1 to TRBJ2-1; possible D gene TRBD1, 5 bases. The CDR3 totals 16 residues. CDR1 SGHRS and CDR2 YFSETQ come from the germline V gene. V lost 0 bases, J lost 1 base, and 11 bases lay in between. CDR3 in amino acids: CASSLAKGASYNEQFF. For the CDR3, the DNA is TGCGCCAGCAGCTTGGCCAAAGGGGCTTCCTACAATGAGCAGTTCTTC.

The chain employs TRBV7-9 and TRBJ1-2; D is possibly TRBD1 (6 bases). Trimming removed 5 bases at V and 14 bases at J, with 21 bases between. The CDR3 runs 13 residues. CDR1 and CDR2 (germline): SEHNR, FQNEAQ (reference sequence). The CDR3 loop reads CASSRGTQGPNTF. CDR3 in DNA: TGTGCCAGCAGCCGGGGTACACAGGGCCCTAATACCTTC. Based on the CDR3 plus reference TRBV7-9 and TRBJ1-2, the full variable domain is DTGVSQNPRHKITKRGQNVTFRCDPISEHNRLYWYRQTLGQGPEFLTYFQNEAQLEKSRLLSDRFSAERPKGSFSTLEIQRTEQGDSAMYLCASSRGTQGPNTFGSGTRLTVV.

This chain uses TRBV2 with TRBJ1-1, with a tentative D call TRBD1 (6 bases). Germline values: CDR1 SNHLY, CDR2 FYNNEI. V shed 6 bases and J shed 3 bases, with 14 bases lying between them. The CDR3 length is 14 residues. CDR3 region: CASREDSKYTEAFF. CDR3 nucleotide sequence: TGTGCCAGCAGGGAGGACAGCAAATACACTGAAGCTTTCTTT.

The table lists this clone with a count of one. V usage is TRBV5-6 and J usage is TRBJ2-5; 7 bases are shared with TRBD2. The germline V gene encodes CDR1 SGHDT and CDR2 YYEEEE. V was pared by 0 bases and J by 4 bases, with 3 bases of the junction left unmatched. CDR3 length: 14 amino acids. DNA for the CDR3: TGTGCCAGCAGCTTGGGCAGGGAGGGAGAGACCCAGTACTTC. The encoded protein is CASSLGREGETQYF.